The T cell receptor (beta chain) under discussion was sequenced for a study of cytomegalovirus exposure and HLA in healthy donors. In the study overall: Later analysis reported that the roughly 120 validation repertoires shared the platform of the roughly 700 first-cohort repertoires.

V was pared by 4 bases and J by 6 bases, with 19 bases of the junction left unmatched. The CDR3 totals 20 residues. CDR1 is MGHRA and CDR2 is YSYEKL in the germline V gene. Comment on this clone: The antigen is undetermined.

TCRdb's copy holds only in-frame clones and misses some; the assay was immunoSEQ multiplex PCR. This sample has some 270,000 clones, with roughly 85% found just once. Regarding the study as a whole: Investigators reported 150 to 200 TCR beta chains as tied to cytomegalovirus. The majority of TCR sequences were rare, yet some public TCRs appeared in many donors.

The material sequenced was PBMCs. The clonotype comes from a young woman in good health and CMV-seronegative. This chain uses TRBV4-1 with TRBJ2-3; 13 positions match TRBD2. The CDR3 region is CASSPSIPGLAGSREDTQYF. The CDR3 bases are TGCGCCAGCAGCCCCTCGATTCCGGGACTAGCGGGGAGCCGGGAGGATACGCAGTATTTT.